This TCR beta chain came from a study of blood T cell repertoires in COVID-19 (dated by TCRdb to the early 2020s). The study in broad terms: The collaborator samples originated in the United States, Italy and Spain and spanned the acute and convalescent phases of COVID-19. The prospective study material was composed of cDNA or gDNA derived from T cells, B-cell-depleted T cells, or PBMCs. Deeply sampled blood TCRbeta repertoires from subjects exposed to, actively infected with, or recovered from COVID-19 were included in the dataset. A freely available public database, intended as a resource for researchers studying the immune response to SARS-CoV-2, is where the repertoires were released. The samples were drawn from the first 160 participants of the ongoing ImmuneRACE study and from roughly 1,300 subjects provided by 6 global collaborators. Nearly every sample came with metadata listing a de-identified subject ID, COVID-19 status, age in years and sex. Where available, HLA class I and class II types were obtained from metadata supplied by the sample provider rather than from assay-based typing. The investigation overall reported the following: The quantity of clinical and demographic metadata differed by source and by participant and was supplied without curation.

One collaborating source in Seattle enrolled patients during active infection and followed them longitudinally through the course of disease. Each collaborating institution followed its own protocols to collect whole blood in K2EDTA tubes. Collaborator samples were shipped for TCRbeta analysis as frozen whole blood, isolated PBMCs, or DNA extracted from either sample type. TCRbeta CDR3 regions were amplified from genomic DNA using the immunoSEQ Assay, a bias-controlled multiplex PCR. Per the source publication's procedure: The number of nucleated cells in each sample was estimated by amplification of reference gene primers within the assay. To quantify the absolute abundance of each unique TCRbeta CDR3 rearrangement, sequence reads were collapsed and filtered. For each sample, productive Simpson clonality was calculated as the square root of Simpson's diversity index over productive rearrangements. The clones in this table, taken by TCRdb from immuneACCESS, are in-frame only. Not every clone is retained; where verified, under half of the shortfall comes from an unresolved V gene, and the cause of the rest is unknown. That table gives V, J and clone size, and the DNA gave D and trimming. Across this sample there are tens of thousands of clones, with about 86% seen only once. Jointly, the top ten make up less than 7.5% of the sample.

Notes on this clone: Its antigen has not been determined. No base quality values were provided; no much bigger clone lies one nucleotide off.

This receptor was obtained from an elderly man with COVID-19, enrolled during active disease. The sequencing sample was made of peripheral blood.

The nucleotide sequence reads TGTGCCAGCAGCTTAATAGGGACTAGCCGCACAGATACGCAGTATTTT. Translated, this is CASSLIGTSRTDTQYF. In this chain, TRBV7-2 is recombined with TRBJ2-3, and TRBD2 matches 9 of the central bases. The CDR3 has 16 amino acids, counting the end cysteine and phenylalanine. Just CDR3 DNA is preserved here, 48 bases in frame from base 1. Trimming takes 2 bases off V and 1 base off J; junction bases not matched to a gene: 4. According to the germline V gene, CDR1 reads SGHTA and CDR2 reads FQGNSA.